This is a list of T cell receptor beta chains from one sample in a study of spatial heterogeneity in lung cancer. In TCRdb, the 5' RACE reads were re-called with MiXCR into one record per CDR3 protein. The top ten hold around 19% of the sample, which has 15,000 or so distinct CDR3 sequences, about 4.4% seen once. The sample here was lung tumor tissue, taken at surgery. The receptors derive from a female donor with early-stage non-small cell lung cancer. Both conserved end residues are part of each CDR3. Each record gives: J gene, clone size, V gene, CDR3 protein. Size is omitted from some rows. Given values are once, few, many or a class for expanded clones.

TRBJ1-5,medium-sized,TRBV2,CASSATGPNEPQHF
TRBJ1-4,many,TRBV20-1,CSARGTGEKLFF
TRBJ1-5,many,TRBV18,CASSPGRDQPQHF
TRBJ1-5,many,TRBV20-1,CSATQGYNRNQPQHF
TRBJ2-7,few,TRBV18,CASSPGGSPKGSWF
TRBJ2-5,.,TRBV20-1,CSARAPGAETQYF
TRBJ2-7,many,TRBV9,CASSVAGDGYEQYF
TRBJ2-4,many,TRBV11-2,CASTLSPQSSGYF
TRBJ2-3,.,TRBV19,CASRTAVTDTQYF
TRBJ1-1,many,TRBV6-6,CASSRENTEAFF
TRBJ1-5,many,TRBV12-3/TRBV12-4,CASSPEVSRNQPQHF
TRBJ1-1,many,TRBV6-5,CASSPTRKVNTEAFF
TRBJ2-5,few,TRBV12-5,CASASGLAGKETQYF
TRBJ2-7,many,TRBV6-5,CASRRQSEQYF
TRBJ2-1,many,TRBV7-2,CASARDSYNEQFF
TRBJ2-3,many,TRBV28,CASSLFASGSVHTQYF
TRBJ2-3,many,TRBV2,CASRYTDTQYF
TRBJ2-1,many,TRBV2,CASRLAGGPYNEQFF
TRBJ2-1,many,TRBV12-3/TRBV12-4,CASRPVRQTSNEQFF
TRBJ1-4,.,TRBV7-6,CASSPGGGSNNEKLFF
TRBJ1-6,many,TRBV2,CARNGPPLHF
TRBJ2-3,many,TRBV10-2,CASTPGGALDTQYF